These 20 T cell receptor beta chains were all obtained from the same sample, sequenced in a study of T cell responses to AZD1222 COVID-19 vaccine. Assay used: immunoSEQ multiplex PCR; TCRdb lists only in-frame clones, some missing. Here the sample spans some 190,000 clones, about 86% being singletons. This specimen was peripheral blood, taken on day 0 of AZD1222 vaccination. Every receptor here comes from an adult in good health.

Concerning this clone itself: Other DNA sequences within the sample encode an identical CDR3. The J gene is TRBJ1-1, the V gene TRBV5-1, with TRBD1 identical over 7 bases. The germline V gene has CDR1 SGHRS and CDR2 YFSETQ. V gave up 0 bases and J gave up 1 base; unmatched junction bases: 3. The CDR3 is 15 amino acids. CDR3 DNA: TGCGCCAGCAGCTTGGAAGGGGGCCGGAACACTGAAGCTTTCTTT. This sequence encodes CASSLEGGRNTEAFF.

The chain uses TRBV7-3 and TRBJ1-6; D is undetermined. The CDR3 spans 12 residues. V lost 0 bases and J 11 bases, leaving 5 bases between the germline ends. Looked up from germline, CDR1 is SGHTA and CDR2 is FQGTGA. The CDR3 bases are TGTGCCAGCAGCTTAACCGGAGCACCCCTCCACTTT. Encoded protein: CASSLTGAPLHF.

The chain is built from TRBV30 and TRBJ1-5; 7 bases fit TRBD1. The CDR3 has 14 residues. Trimming cost V 6 bases and J 7 bases; bases outside gene matches: 12. In germline, CDR1 is GTSNPN, CDR2 SVGIG (reference sequence). Here the CDR3 reads CACRDSERMQPQHF. DNA of the CDR3: TGTGCCTGCCGGGACAGCGAGAGGATGCAGCCCCAGCATTTT.

The sample holds a few counts of this clone. The V gene is TRBV29-1, the J gene TRBJ2-7; D possibly matches TRBD1 or TRBD2 (6 bases each). V was pared by 5 bases and J by 3 bases, with 11 bases between. This CDR3 contains 12 residues. Looked up from germline, CDR1 is SQVTM and CDR2 is ANQGSEA. This CDR3 reads CSVLQGGYEQYF. In nucleotides, the CDR3 is TGCAGCGTTCTACAGGGAGGCTACGAGCAGTACTTC.

The chain couples TRBV11-3 to TRBJ2-3; 7 bases agree with TRBD1. After removal of 1 base from V and 5 bases from J, the junction contained 12 bases not matched to a gene. Germline V gives CDR1 SGHNT, CDR2 YENEEA. CDR3 size: 17 residues. CDR3 nucleotide sequence: TGTGCCAGCAGCTTAGGAGACAGGGCCCTTCTGGAAGATACGCAGTATTTT. Its protein is CASSLGDRALLEDTQYF.

The chain is built from TRBV7-2 and TRBJ1-6; 9 bases map to TRBD1. The CDR3 sequence is 17 residues long. Germline V lookup: CDR1 SGHTA, CDR2 FQGNSA. Trimming took 1 base from V and 6 from J; bases not matched to a gene: 7. The CDR3 sequence is CASSLVPGQGGNSPLHF. CDR3 DNA sequence: TGTGCCAGCAGCTTAGTACCGGGACAGGGTGGTAATTCACCCCTCCACTTT. Variable domain in full (rest from reference TRBV7-2 and TRBJ1-6): GAGVSQSPSNKVTEKGKDVELRCDPISGHTALYWYRQSLGQGLEFLIYFQGNSAPDKSGLPSDRFSAERTGGSVSTLTIQRTQQEDSAVYLCASSLVPGQGGNSPLHFGNGTRLTVT.

This rearrangement joins TRBV19 to TRBJ1-3, with D maybe TRBD1 (6 bases). The CDR3 has 14 amino acids. Trimming cost V 6 bases and J 4 bases, with 13 bases left between them. Germline V gives CDR1 LNHDA, CDR2 SQIVND (reference sequence). CDR3 bases: TGTGCCAGTAGACAGGGAAGTACAGGAAACACCATATATTTT. Protein product: CASRQGSTGNTIYF.

This sequence joins TRBV18 and TRBJ2-7; D possibly uses TRBD1 or TRBD2 (5 bases each). Germline V gene sequence: CDR1 KGHSH, CDR2 LQKENI. The CDR3 spans 13 residues. V was pared by 3 bases and J by 3 bases, with 9 bases between. CDR3 in amino acids: CASSPGVDYEQYF. The CDR3 region has the DNA TGTGCCAGCTCACCGGGGGTGGACTACGAGCAGTACTTC.

This sequence joins TRBV20-1 and TRBJ1-5; no clear D gene. This CDR3 region has 11 residues. Germline values: CDR1 DFQATT, CDR2 SNEGSKA (reference sequence). V lost 3 bases and J 8 bases, leaving 8 bases between the germline ends. The CDR3: CSASLEEPQHF. The CDR3, as DNA: TGCAGTGCTAGCCTAGAGGAGCCCCAGCATTTT.

CDR3 residues: CASSGTTSYNSPLHF. The CDR3 DNA reads TGTGCCAGCAGCGGGACAACCTCCTATAATTCACCCCTCCACTTT. The genes are TRBV7-9 and TRBJ1-6; D possibly corresponds to TRBD1 (6 bases). The CDR3 is 15 residues long. V was shortened by 5 bases and J by 0 bases, with 8 bases between the two germline ends. Germline V gene lookup returns CDR1 SEHNR and CDR2 FQNEAQ (reference sequence).

This chain connects TRBV6-2 or TRBV6-3 to TRBJ2-5; TRBD2 aligns across 7 bases. Germline trimming cut 5 bases from V and 0 bases from J; bases unmatched to any gene: 6. CDR1 is MNHEY, CDR2 SVGEGT, per germline. The CDR3 contains 15 residues. CDR3 in amino acids: CASSPYGRYQETQYF. CDR3 bases: TGTGCCAGCAGTCCGTACGGGAGGTACCAAGAGACCCAGTACTTC.

The V call is TRBV4-2, the J call TRBJ2-5; D remains unclear. Germline V lookup: CDR1 LGHNA, CDR2 YNFKEQ. The CDR3 contains 15 residues. Trimming shortened V by 4 bases and J by 2 bases, and 14 bases separated the two germline ends. DNA of the CDR3: TGTGCCAGCAGCCGGATGCGCGACTTACAAGAGACCCAGTACTTC. Encoded protein: CASSRMRDLQETQYF.

This sequence joins TRBV19 and TRBJ2-1; D possibly uses TRBD1 or TRBD2 (7 bases each). Germline V gives CDR1 LNHDA, CDR2 SQIVND (reference sequence). V lost 6 bases and J 10 bases, leaving 10 bases between the germline ends. This CDR3 comprises 11 residues. The CDR3 DNA is TGTGCCAGTAGCCAGGGGGGGGAGCAGTTCTTC. This codes for CASSQGGEQFF.

J is TRBJ2-7 and V is TRBV7-2; 8 bases fit TRBD1. CDR1 is SGHTA and CDR2 is FQGNSA in the germline V gene. CDR3 length: 13 residues. Trimming at V came to 5 bases and at J to 3 bases, leaving 3 bases not matched to a gene. Here the CDR3 DNA reads TGTGCCAGCAGCACCGACAGGGGCTACGAGCAGTACTTC. This encodes CASSTDRGYEQYF.

V usage is TRBV6-5 and J usage is TRBJ2-1; perhaps TRBD1 as D (5 bases). Looked up from germline, CDR1 is MNHEY and CDR2 is SVGAGI. Trimming left V 2 bases short and J 5 bases short, with 10 bases between. This CDR3 region has 14 residues. CDR3 nucleotide sequence: TGTGCCAGCAGTTACACCGACAGTGACAATGAGCAGTTCTTC. Translated, it gives CASSYTDSDNEQFF.

The chain joins TRBV5-5 to TRBJ1-1; D remains ambiguous. Trimming cost V 0 bases and J 7 bases, with 13 bases left between them. The CDR3 runs 14 residues. Germline assignment: CDR1 SGHKS and CDR2 YYEKEE (reference sequence). DNA for the CDR3: TGTGCCAGCAGCTTGGAAAGGGTCTCCGGTGAAGCTTTCTTT. It is translated as CASSLERVSGEAFF. Based on the CDR3 plus reference TRBV5-5 and TRBJ1-1, the full variable domain is DAGVTQSPTHLIKTRGQQVTLRCSPISGHKSVSWYQQVLGQGPQFIFQYYEKEERGRGNFPDRFSARQFPNYSSELNVNALLLGDSALYLCASSLERVSGEAFFGQGTRLTVV.

The chain employs TRBV4-3 and TRBJ2-2; 13 bases fit TRBD2. The CDR3 sequence is 15 residues long. Germline V gives CDR1 LGHNA, CDR2 YSLEER. Germline trimming cut 4 bases from V and 6 bases from J; bases unmatched to any gene: 2. CDR3 in DNA: TGCGCCAGCAGCCGAACTAGCGGGGGGGCCGGGGAGCTGTTTTTT. It is translated as CASSRTSGGAGELFF.

The chain links TRBV6-2 or TRBV6-3 to TRBJ2-1; D remains unclear. CDR3 length equals 13 residues. Trimming cost V 5 bases and J 4 bases, with 9 bases left between them. Germline V gives CDR1 MNHEY, CDR2 SVGEGT. The CDR3 loop reads CASSMTVYNEQFF. DNA for the CDR3: TGTGCCAGCAGTATGACTGTTTACAATGAGCAGTTCTTC.

The rearrangement uses TRBV19 and TRBJ2-3; D tentatively fits TRBD1 or TRBD2 (5 bases each). CDR3 length: 16 residues. Trimming cost V 7 bases and J 8 bases, with 25 bases left between them. Per the germline V gene, CDR1 is LNHDA and CDR2 is SQIVND (reference sequence). The DNA of the CDR3 is TGTGCCAGTAACCCCGGGACGGCTAACCCTAGGGTTACGCAGTATTTT. Amino acids: CASNPGTANPRVTQYF.

The V gene is TRBV7-3, the J gene TRBJ1-1; D perhaps matches TRBD1 (5 bases). The CDR3 length is 13 residues. V lost 5 bases, J lost 3 bases, and 10 bases lay in between. From germline, CDR1 is SGHTA and CDR2 FQGTGA. In DNA form, the CDR3 reads TGTGCCAGCAGCCCATGGGGGGACACTGAAGCTTTCTTT. Translated, it gives CASSPWGDTEAFF.